The sequence of this T cell receptor beta chain was determined in a study of blood T cell repertoires in COVID-19. On the study more broadly: Italy, Spain and the United States were the sources of the convalescent and acute COVID-19 samples. In each case, the material was cDNA or gDNA derived from T cells, B-cell-depleted T cells, or PBMCs.

CDR1 is SGHTA, CDR2 FQGNSA, per germline. V lost 5 bases, J lost 9 bases, and 6 bases stayed unmatched. The CDR3 has 14 amino acids. Under the authors' procedure: Estimation of nucleated cell counts relied on the amplification of reference gene primers. The table came from immunoSEQ multiplex PCR; TCRdb's copy has only in-frame clones and leaves some out. The V and J calls and clone size come from that table; D and trimming were worked out from the DNA. This sample has 45,000 to 70,000 clones, with 81% found just once. The genes are TRBV7-2 and TRBJ2-2, with 10 nucleotides matching TRBD2. This TCR was recovered from a woman of 80 years or more with active or convalescent COVID-19. Sequenced material: peripheral blood. The DNA of the CDR3 is TGTGCCAGCAGCAAGAGCGGGGGGGCCCGGGAGCTGTTTTTT. This codes for CASSKSGGARELFF.